This T cell receptor beta chain was sequenced during a study of a mutant IDH1 vaccine in newly diagnosed glioma. Study summary: Vaccination started 4-6 weeks after radiotherapy alone, or with temozolomide cycles. Points from the study as a whole: Seemingly, pseudoprogression had no relation to changes in the top peripheral T cell clonotypes.

About this clone: No antigen is known for it.

Some clones are missing from TCRdb's copy, which holds only in-frame ones; the method was immunoSEQ multiplex PCR. This table has tens of thousands of clones, roughly 79% appearing once. V was pared by 8 bases and J by 8 bases, with 21 bases between. Germline CDR1 is SQVTM and CDR2 is ANQGSEA. CDR3 length: 13 amino acids. Described time point: week 23, last vaccination. Each dose of the vaccine consisted of 300 ug of mutant IDH1 20-mer peptide, with topical imiquimod. The clonotype was recovered from a man aged 35-49 years with glioma. The specimen comprised PBMCs, sampled from a glioma patient whose treatment included an IDH1 peptide vaccine. The rearrangement joins TRBV29-1 to TRBJ2-5; maybe TRBD1 (7 bases). The CDR3 bases are TGCAGCACCGGGACAGTGGACGGGACTACCCAGTACTTC. This gives the protein CSTGTVDGTTQYF.